The present TCR beta chain was sequenced within a study of blood T cells in healthy people across ages (dated by TCRdb to the mid-2010s). In terms of the full investigation: In model experiments, template switching captured about one uniquely barcoded TCR beta cDNA molecule for every two T cells. The study measured age-related changes in TCR beta repertoire diversity using deep sequencing normalized with unique cDNA molecular identifiers. The donors were divided into four age groups: young (average approximately 17 years), middle-aged (approximately 39), aged (approximately 64) and long-lived (82). To avoid experimental bias, donors of different ages were spread randomly across the sequencing lanes. For two donors (one aged 18 to 30 and one aged 80 or older), the study analyzed two additional independent replicas of 1 million unique cDNA reads from the same blood draw. Broad study findings and their caveats: Conclusive comparison of naive and antigen-experienced compartments was prevented by the profiling of bulk unsorted PBMCs. A strong correlation was found between observed TCR beta diversity and the percentage of naive T cells measured by flow cytometry. Compared with the aged group, the long-lived group had more naive CD4+ T cells, fewer expanded clones and increased TCR diversity, suggesting age selection. Observed TCR beta diversity per million T cells fell roughly linearly with age, and a significant reduction was already apparent by age roughly 40. Donor CMV infection status was unknown, potentially confounding age-related changes in expanded clonotypes. Total diversity estimates from one million sequenced T cells were considered lower bounds and underestimates.

Library preparation was by 5' RACE. Sequenced using an Illumina HiSeq 2500. A second about 7 to 11 cycle PCR used a sample-barcoded 5' primer and a J-beta primer mix. Each TCR beta cDNA molecule received a unique molecular identifier from a template-switch 5' adaptor carrying 12 random nucleotides. At least 2.5 million CDR3-containing paired-end reads were obtained from each sample. All of the RNA was converted into first-strand cDNA using the Mint cDNA synthesis kit, with a TRBC-specific oligonucleotide serving as the primer. All cDNA was treated with uracil-DNA glycosylase and then went through a first 18-cycle PCR with the universal primers M1SS and BC2_uni_R. Per the source publication's procedure: For normalization, 1 million high-quality reads were randomly selected from each sample, with every read carrying a distinct molecular identifier. Reads with shared molecular identifiers were discarded instead of being binned into consensus sequences. MiTCR, run with a Q25 quality threshold and the strictest error-elimination algorithm, handled CDR3 identification, clonotype clustering and error correction. A nonparametric unseen species model using Euler transformation provided a lower-bound estimate of total TCR beta diversity. Through fastp at Q25 and MiXCR, TCRdb rebuilt clones from the public reads, retaining in-frame beta chains. Rows are combined by CDR3 protein, so each entry shows the most common genes and DNA. In this record, the V and J calls reflect TCRdb's handling and not the investigators' own analysis. Here the sample has about 1,800,000 distinct CDR3 sequences; roughly 28% occur a single time. In total, the top ten clones hold 7.7% of the sample.

Donors were under 40 systemically healthy Caucasian individuals from Russia aged 6 to 90 years. Each donor gave approximately 9.4 milliliters of peripheral blood, drawn into EDTA-treated Vacutainer tubes. Ficoll-Paque density-gradient centrifugation was used to isolate PBMCs, with at least 6.5 million per sample. Total RNA, at least 6 micrograms per sample, was extracted from PBMCs with Trizol reagent. Naive CD45RAhigh/CD27high T cell percentages were measured by flow cytometry on a PBMC aliquot from every donor. V lost 5 bases and J lost 6 bases, and the count of bases not matched to a germline gene is 5. The germline V gene encodes CDR1 SGHAT and CDR2 FQDESV (reference sequence). From its cysteine to its phenylalanine, the CDR3 spans 14 amino acids. The CDR3 DNA has 42 bases and is translated from base 1. Notes on this clonotype: Its target antigen remains unknown. No per-base quality is available; no much larger clone lies one base away.

Rearrangement joined TRBV11-1 to TRBJ2-1; 9 of the junction bases match TRBD2. Material for sequencing was blood. The source is a woman under 40 in good health. CDR3 loop: CASSAGGPVNEQFF. The DNA sequence follows: TGTGCCAGCAGCGCGGGGGGGCCCGTCAATGAGCAGTTCTTC.